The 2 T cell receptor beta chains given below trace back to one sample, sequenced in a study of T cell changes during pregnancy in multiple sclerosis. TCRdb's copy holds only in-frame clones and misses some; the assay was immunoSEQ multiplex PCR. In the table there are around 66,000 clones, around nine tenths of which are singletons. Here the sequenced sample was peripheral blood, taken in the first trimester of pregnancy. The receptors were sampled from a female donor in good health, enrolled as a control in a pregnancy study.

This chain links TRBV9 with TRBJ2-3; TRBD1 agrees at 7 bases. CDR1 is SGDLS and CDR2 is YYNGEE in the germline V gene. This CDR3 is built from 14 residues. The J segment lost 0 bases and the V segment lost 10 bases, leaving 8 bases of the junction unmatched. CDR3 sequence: CAVSQGVSTDTQYF. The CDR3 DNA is TGTGCCGTCTCCCAGGGGGTTAGCACAGATACGCAGTATTTT. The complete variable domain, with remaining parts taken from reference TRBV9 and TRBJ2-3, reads DSGVTQTPKHLITATGQRVTLRCSPRSGDLSVYWYQQSLDQGLQFLIQYYNGEERAKGNILERFSAQQFPDLHSELNLSSLELGDSALYFCAVSQGVSTDTQYFGPGTRLTVL.

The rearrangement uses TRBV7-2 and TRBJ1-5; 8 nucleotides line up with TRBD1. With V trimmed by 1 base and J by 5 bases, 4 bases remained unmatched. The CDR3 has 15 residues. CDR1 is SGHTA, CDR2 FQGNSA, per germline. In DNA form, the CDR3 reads TGTGCCAGCAGCTTAGGAGGACAGGGCTATCAGCCCCAGCATTTT. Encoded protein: CASSLGGQGYQPQHF.